Below are 32 T cell receptor beta chains sequenced from a single sample in a study of T cells expressing NK-cell markers (dated by TCRdb to about 2020). Library construction relied on 5' RACE. The sample was run on an Illumina HiSeq 2000. After reprocessing by TCRdb, each CDR3 protein sequence is one entry, and no DNA is given. The sample's table covers around 470,000 distinct CDR3 sequences. Clones ranked in the top ten supply around 1.4% of the sample. The sample taken for sequencing was blood T cells: a sorted CD56 or NKG2C T cell subset, CD4+ or CD8+ T cells, or bulk PBMC T cells (not recorded which). These receptors were taken from a woman between 50 and 59 years old in good health. Donor details come from another sample of the same person, matched by shared clones.

This rearrangement joins TRBV12-3 or TRBV12-4 to TRBJ2-1; no DNA is available, so the TRBD2 call from TCRdb remains unchecked. The CDR3 consists of 17 residues. The CDR3 spells CASSFLSGTSGYNEQFF.

The V gene is TRBV5-1, the J gene TRBJ2-3; TCRdb lists TRBD2, though no DNA is available to test this call. From germline, CDR1 is SGHRS and CDR2 YFSETQ. This CDR3 comprises 16 residues. CDR3 residues: CASSLASGSLTDTQYF.

V usage is TRBV25-1 and J usage is TRBJ1-1; TCRdb's D call, TRBD1, is unchecked because there is no DNA. CDR3 length: 14 amino acids. Germline CDR1 and CDR2: MGHDK and SYGVNS. This CDR3 is CASSEGGRATEAFF.

V gene TRBV6-5 combines with J gene TRBJ2-1; without DNA, the TCRdb call of TRBD1 cannot be checked. The CDR3 extends over 11 amino acids. Germline lookup yields CDR1 MNHEY and CDR2 SVGAGI. The CDR3: CASSWDREQFF.

The chain combines TRBV5-1 with TRBJ2-7; TCRdb designates TRBD2, a call that cannot be tested without DNA. Germline lookup yields CDR1 SGHRS and CDR2 YFSETQ. The CDR3 is 16 amino acids. The CDR3 region is CASSLDGLAGTFEQYF.

This sequence joins TRBV11-2 and TRBJ2-5; TCRdb selects TRBD1, and the lack of DNA leaves this call unchecked. Germline loops: CDR1 SGHAT, CDR2 FQNNGV. This CDR3 has 15 residues. The CDR3 loop is CASSRTFGQQETQYF.

J is TRBJ2-3 and V is TRBV20-1; TCRdb selects TRBD1, and the lack of DNA leaves this call unchecked. Germline CDR1 and CDR2: DFQATT and SNEGSKA (reference sequence). The CDR3 consists of 14 residues. CDR3 loop: CSARDGTGPDTQYF.

The gene calls are TRBV6-5 and TRBJ2-3; TCRdb outputs TRBD1, but without DNA this stays unchecked. The CDR3 consists of 19 residues. Germline V lookup: CDR1 MNHEY, CDR2 SVGAGI. This CDR3 is CASSRKPGFRQGGGDTQYF.

The chain recombines TRBV20-1 with TRBJ2-5; checking the TCRdb D call of TRBD2 is not possible without DNA. The CDR3 sequence is 18 residues long. Germline-derived CDR1 and CDR2 are DFQATT and SNEGSKA (reference sequence). Here the CDR3 reads CSARDLVKRADSFSTQYF.

The genes are TRBV5-1 and TRBJ2-4; the TCRdb call, TRBD1, lacks DNA for checking. Germline V lookup: CDR1 SGHRS, CDR2 YFSETQ. The CDR3 is 13 residues long. CDR3 region: CASSPGQMNIQYF.

The chain employs TRBV4-1 and TRBJ1-3; TCRdb proposes TRBD1, but this gene call is untestable without DNA. The V gene's germline CDR1 is MGHRA and CDR2 YSYEKL. The CDR3 sequence is 16 residues long. The CDR3: CASSRVATGGEDTIYF.

The V call is TRBV25-1, the J call TRBJ1-4; TCRdb lists TRBD1, though no DNA is available to test this call. Germline values: CDR1 MGHDK, CDR2 SYGVNS. There are 15 residues in the CDR3. This chain's CDR3 is CASSGARGSNEKLFF.

V gene TRBV6-2 or TRBV6-3 combines with J gene TRBJ2-5; the TCRdb call, TRBD2, lacks DNA for checking. There are 15 residues in the CDR3. Per the germline V gene, CDR1 is MNHEY and CDR2 is SVGEGT. CDR3 protein: CASSYFREGRETQYF.

V gene TRBV27 combines with J gene TRBJ2-3; no DNA is available, so the TRBD2 call from TCRdb remains unchecked. CDR3 length: 15 amino acids. Germline lookup yields CDR1 MNHEY and CDR2 SMNVEV (reference sequence). Here the CDR3 reads CASRAFTGRTDTQYF.

The rearrangement links TRBV24-1 to TRBJ2-1; TCRdb indicates TRBD1, and absent DNA this call remains unverified. Germline lookup yields CDR1 KGHDR and CDR2 SFDVKD. The CDR3 totals 14 residues. Here the CDR3 reads CATMDRKGLNEQFF.

The rearrangement links TRBV4-2 to TRBJ2-2; absent DNA, TCRdb's TRBD2 call cannot be checked. CDR1 and CDR2 (germline): LGHNA, YNFKEQ. The CDR3 contains 18 residues. The CDR3 spells CASSQVSQGLATTGELFF.

The chain recombines TRBV5-1 with TRBJ2-1; TCRdb gives TRBD2 as the D gene, but with no DNA this cannot be confirmed. CDR1 and CDR2 (germline): SGHRS, YFSETQ. The CDR3 is 15 residues long. CDR3 sequence: CASRKGGTQANEQFF.

The genes are TRBV6-2 or TRBV6-3 and TRBJ2-3; the D gene TCRdb calls, TRBD2, cannot be checked with no DNA. The CDR3 has 11 residues. CDR1 and CDR2 from the germline V gene are MNHEY and SVGEGT. This CDR3 reads CASRLVDTQYF.

The rearrangement joins TRBV5-5 to TRBJ2-1; TCRdb's assignment of TRBD1 cannot be checked, as there is no DNA. The length of the CDR3 is 16 residues. Germline CDR1 SGHKS, CDR2 YYEKEE (reference sequence). This CDR3 is CASTSRWGSSYNEQFF.

This chain uses TRBV19 with TRBJ1-5. The CDR3 has 15 amino acids. Germline V gives CDR1 LNHDA, CDR2 SQIVND (reference sequence). The CDR3 sequence is CASSPGGQLYQPQHF.

V is TRBV9 and J is TRBJ2-3; TCRdb's assignment of TRBD2 cannot be checked, as there is no DNA. The CDR3 consists of 17 residues. Germline-derived CDR1 and CDR2 are SGDLS and YYNGEE. The chain's CDR3 is CASSVDPSGVVMDTQYF.

The rearrangement links TRBV11-2 to TRBJ2-3. The CDR3 is 15 residues long. Germline V gene lookup returns CDR1 SGHAT and CDR2 FQNNGV. CDR3 amino acids: CASNAASRSTDTQYF.

V and J are TRBV7-8 and TRBJ2-2. The germline gives CDR1 SGHVS, CDR2 FQNEAQ. The CDR3 has 16 amino acids. CDR3 loop: CASTRGGPTNTGELFF.

The rearrangement joins TRBV29-1 to TRBJ2-3. Per germline, CDR1 SQVTM and CDR2 ANQGSEA. The CDR3 has 12 residues. The CDR3 sequence: CSVDEGTDTQYF.

V gene TRBV2 combines with J gene TRBJ1-5; TCRdb names TRBD1, which stays unverified in the absence of DNA. From germline, CDR1 is SNHLY and CDR2 FYNNEI. The CDR3 has 15 residues. CDR3 residues: CASRRDSNSNQPQHF. Combining the CDR3 with reference TRBV2 and TRBJ1-5 gives the whole variable domain EPEVTQTPSHQVTQMGQEVILRCVPISNHLYFYWYRQILGQKVEFLVSFYNNEISEKSEIFDDQFSVERPDGSNFTLKIRSTKLEDSAMYFCASRRDSNSNQPQHFGDGTRLSIL.

The chain couples TRBV25-1 to TRBJ1-5. The germline V gene encodes CDR1 MGHDK and CDR2 SYGVNS. The CDR3 runs to 14 residues. This CDR3 reads CASSEGRANQPQHF.

CDR3: CASIGTSGKLFF. This sequence joins TRBV6-5 and TRBJ2-2; the D gene TCRdb calls, TRBD2, cannot be checked with no DNA. This CDR3 has 12 residues. CDR1 is MNHEY, CDR2 SVGAGI, per germline.

This chain connects TRBV5-1 to TRBJ2-2. The CDR3 sequence is 15 residues long. Germline V gene sequence: CDR1 SGHRS, CDR2 YFSETQ. This CDR3 is CASSLEVGNPGELFF.

The rearrangement links TRBV11-2 to TRBJ2-1. Germline V CDR1 and CDR2: SGHAT, FQNNGV. There are 15 residues in the CDR3. The CDR3 loop is CASSLLGVPYNEQFF.

The V call is TRBV5-1, the J call TRBJ2-2; TCRdb reports TRBD2, a call that lacks DNA to check it against. The CDR3 has 17 residues. In germline, CDR1 is SGHRS, CDR2 YFSETQ. The CDR3 sequence: CASRLAGRVMNTGELFF. Together with reference TRBV5-1 and TRBJ2-2, the CDR3 gives the full variable domain: KAGVTQTPRYLIKTRGQQVTLSCSPISGHRSVSWYQQTPGQGLQFLFEYFSETQRNKGNFPGRFSGRQFSNSRSEMNVSTLELGDSALYLCASRLAGRVMNTGELFFGEGSRLTVL.

The chain combines TRBV13 with TRBJ2-4. Germline V gene data show CDR1 as PRHDT and CDR2 as FYEKMQ (reference sequence). CDR3 length equals 14 residues. This CDR3 is CATKSILAKNIQYF. The full variable domain, in which reference TRBV13 and TRBJ2-4 provide the parts outside the CDR3, is AAGVIQSPRHLIKEKRETATLKCYPIPRHDTVYWYQQGPGQDPQFLISFYEKMQSDKGSIPDRFSAQQFSDYHSELNMSSLELGDSALYFCATKSILAKNIQYFGAGTRLSVL.

V usage is TRBV20-1 and J usage is TRBJ1-6; TCRdb reports TRBD1, a call that lacks DNA to check it against. This CDR3 spans 16 amino acids. CDR1 is DFQATT, CDR2 SNEGSKA, per germline (reference sequence). CDR3 amino acids: CSARGRGGPQNSPLHF.